The 2 T cell receptor beta chains below come from one sample, sequenced in a study of CD8+CD57+ T cells in acquired aplastic anemia (dated by TCRdb to the late 2010s). The instrument given in TCRdb is Illumina HiSeq 2000. Profiling of TCR beta VDJ combinations and CDR3 sequences used genomic DNA as the template. In-frame beta chains were kept once TCRdb had trimmed the public reads at Q25 with fastp and called clones with MiXCR. For every CDR3 protein sequence, its rows merge into one entry that carries the most common genes and DNA. Here the sample has 250,000 to 300,000 distinct CDR3 sequences; approximately 55% occur a single time. The ten largest make up 8% of the sample. Material for sequencing was sorted CD4+, CD8+, or CD8+CD57+ T cells (not recorded which) from PBMCs. The receptor source for this set is a human donor with severe aplastic anemia or a healthy control (not recorded which).

The chain recombines TRBV10-3 with TRBJ2-7; D uncertain. Trimming removed 3 bases from V and 6 bases from J, with 12 bases in between. CDR1 and CDR2 (germline): ENHRY, SYGVKD. The CDR3 extends over 13 amino acids. In nucleotides, the CDR3 is TGTGCCATCAGTGAATCAGGACCTCTCGAGCAGTACTTC. Protein product: CAISESGPLEQYF.

The rearrangement links TRBV7-8 to TRBJ2-7; TRBD1 agrees at 8 bases. The CDR3 runs 14 residues. With V trimmed by 1 base and J by 5 bases, 4 bases remained unmatched. CDR1 SGHVS and CDR2 FQNEAQ come from the germline V gene. The CDR3 DNA follows: TGTGCCAGCAGCTTAGGGACAGGGCAGAACGAGCAGTACTTC. It is translated as CASSLGTGQNEQYF.